The next 17 T cell receptor beta chains were all read from a single sample in a study of cytomegalovirus exposure and HLA in healthy donors. PCR employed 60 Vbeta and 13 Jbeta primers. Sequenced by immunoSEQ multiplex PCR; TCRdb stores in-frame clones only, minus some. The sample yields about 94,000 clones, roughly 72% seen once. The material sequenced was PBMCs. The receptors here all came from a man in his thirties or forties in good health and CMV-seropositive.

The chain has TRBV5-6 and TRBJ2-3; D not certain. The germline V gene has CDR1 SGHDT and CDR2 YYEEEE. The CDR3 is 14 amino acids. V lost 0 bases, J lost 0 bases, and 5 bases lay in between. In DNA, the CDR3 is TGTGCCAGCAGCTTGGTGCAGAGCACAGATACGCAGTATTTT. As protein: CASSLVQSTDTQYF.

This clone was seen a single time. The chain employs TRBV20-1 and TRBJ2-7; no clear D gene. The CDR3 is 10 amino acids. With 6 bases removed from V and 4 bases from J, the gap between germline ends came to 7 bases. Per the germline V gene, CDR1 is DFQATT and CDR2 is SNEGSKA (reference sequence). CDR3 nucleotide sequence: TGCAGTGCGAACGGGTACGAGCAGTACTTC. Its protein product is CSANGYEQYF.

The J gene is TRBJ1-6, the V gene TRBV9, with D uncertain. The CDR3 extends over 18 amino acids. Germline CDR1 reads SGDLS; CDR2 reads YYNGEE. The ends were cut back, 1 base at V and 10 bases at J, with 24 bases in the middle. The CDR3 spells CASSVYDEADSRGSPLHF. In DNA form, the CDR3 reads TGTGCCAGCAGCGTATACGATGAGGCCGATTCCCGCGGGTCACCCCTCCACTTT. The full variable domain, rest sourced from reference TRBV9 and TRBJ1-6, is DSGVTQTPKHLITATGQRVTLRCSPRSGDLSVYWYQQSLDQGLQFLIQYYNGEERAKGNILERFSAQQFPDLHSELNLSSLELGDSALYFCASSVYDEADSRGSPLHFGNGTRLTVT.

The chain couples TRBV29-1 to TRBJ1-2; the match to TRBD1 covers 8 bases. The germline V gene has CDR1 SQVTM and CDR2 ANQGSEA. V gave up 7 bases and J gave up 6 bases; unmatched junction bases: 4. The CDR3 contains 11 residues. In nucleotides, the CDR3 is TGCAGCGCCTGGACAGGGAATGGCTACACCTTC. It encodes CSAWTGNGYTF.

This clone was seen repeatedly, ten times or more. V is TRBV6-5 and J is TRBJ1-2; 7 nucleotides match TRBD1. With 4 bases clipped from V and 5 bases from J, the junction kept 7 bases outside the gene matches. The germline V gene encodes CDR1 MNHEY and CDR2 SVGAGI. The CDR3 length is 14 residues. For the CDR3, the DNA is TGTGCCAGCAGTTCCACGACAGGGTTTTATGGCTACACCTTC. Its translation: CASSSTTGFYGYTF.

The chain has TRBV4-2 and TRBJ2-3; 9 bases fit TRBD2. The J segment lost 8 bases and the V segment lost 0 bases, leaving 6 bases of the junction unmatched. Germline loops: CDR1 LGHNA, CDR2 YNFKEQ. The CDR3 has 15 residues. The CDR3 DNA follows: TGTGCCAGCAGCCAAGAGACTAGCGGTGATGGTACGCAGTATTTT. This encodes CASSQETSGDGTQYF.

The J gene is TRBJ1-2, the V gene TRBV9, with D perhaps TRBD1 (6 bases). This CDR3 comprises 16 residues. V was clipped by 3 bases and J by 1 base, with 16 bases between them. Germline V gene lookup returns CDR1 SGDLS and CDR2 YYNGEE. CDR3 protein: CASSGRDTSFNYGYTF. As DNA, the CDR3 is TGTGCCAGCAGCGGCCGGGACACAAGCTTTAACTATGGCTACACCTTC.

The genes are TRBV4-2 and TRBJ2-7; tentative D call: TRBD2 (6 bases). V was trimmed by 3 bases and J by 3 bases, leaving 12 bases between them. The germline V gene encodes CDR1 LGHNA and CDR2 YNFKEQ. The CDR3 totals 14 residues. CDR3: CASSQRDSGYEQYF. In DNA form, the CDR3 reads TGTGCCAGCAGCCAGAGGGACTCCGGCTACGAGCAGTACTTC.

The V and J genes are TRBV28 and TRBJ2-5, with 7 bases fitting TRBD1. CDR3 length: 15 residues. Germline V gene sequence: CDR1 MDHEN, CDR2 SYDVKM. V lost 4 bases to trimming and J lost 4 bases; unmatched junction nucleotides: 9. The CDR3, as DNA: TGTGCCAGCAGTTATTCCCCGGGACAGAGAGAGACCCAGTACTTC. Its translation: CASSYSPGQRETQYF.

This clone came up once. V is TRBV4-2 and J is TRBJ1-1; 8 nucleotides agree with TRBD1. V lost 0 bases and J lost 5; bases outside the gene matches: 8. The germline gives CDR1 LGHNA, CDR2 YNFKEQ. The CDR3 extends over 16 amino acids. The CDR3 DNA sequence: TGTGCCAGCAGCCAAGATGACAGGACAGGGAGGACTGAAGCTTTCTTT. Translating gives CASSQDDRTGRTEAFF.

V gene TRBV28 combines with J gene TRBJ1-4; D may be TRBD1 (6 bases). Germline V gene lookup returns CDR1 MDHEN and CDR2 SYDVKM. CDR3 length: 15 amino acids. Trimming left V 4 bases short and J 4 bases short, with 13 bases between. CDR3 sequence: CASSSRDTFNEKLFF. The CDR3 bases are TGTGCCAGCAGTTCCCGGGACACCTTTAATGAAAAACTGTTTTTT.

This sequence joins TRBV6-1 and TRBJ1-1; no clear D gene. This CDR3 has 13 residues. V was clipped by 8 bases and J by 12 bases, with 22 bases between them. CDR1 MNHNS and CDR2 SASEGT come from the germline V gene. The DNA of the CDR3 is TGTGCCAGCTGCACTATGGGTTTTGAAATGACTTTCTTT. Amino acid sequence: CASCTMGFEMTFF.

This clone was observed at least ten times. This chain links TRBV6-6 with TRBJ1-1; 7 nucleotides match TRBD1. V gave up 6 bases and J gave up 5 bases; unmatched junction bases: 9. Germline assignment: CDR1 MNHNY and CDR2 SVGAGI (reference sequence). CDR3 length equals 14 residues. Written as DNA, the CDR3 is TGTGCCAGCAGGGATAGGGACAGAAAGACTGAAGCTTTCTTT. It specifies CASRDRDRKTEAFF.

To note about this clone: A junction end diverges from the germline sequence, so it may reflect a read error. J is TRBJ1-1 and V is TRBV7-9; D is possibly TRBD1 (5 bases). Germline lookup yields CDR1 SEHNR and CDR2 FQNEAQ (reference sequence). CDR3 length: 14 amino acids. The CDR3 bases are TGTTCCAGCAGCTTAGCCAGGGAAGGAACTGAAGCTTTCTTT. Protein sequence: CSSSLAREGTEAFF.

The V call is TRBV5-5, the J call TRBJ2-5; D call uncertain. Trimming took off 4 bases at V and 5 bases at J, with 9 bases between the two ends. This CDR3 has 12 amino acids. Germline V gives CDR1 SGHKS, CDR2 YYEKEE (reference sequence). For the CDR3, the DNA is TGTGCCAGCAGCCCGCTCGGGGAGACCCAGTACTTC. Its translation: CASSPLGETQYF.

This chain links TRBV5-6 with TRBJ2-3, with TRBD2 matching over 7 bases. V lost 4 bases, J lost 3 bases, and 5 bases stayed unmatched. The germline gives CDR1 SGHDT, CDR2 YYEEEE. The CDR3 length is 14 residues. Here the CDR3 reads CASSGGTMTDTQYF. For the CDR3, the DNA is TGTGCCAGCAGCGGCGGGACTATGACAGATACGCAGTATTTT.

J is TRBJ2-7 and V is TRBV5-1, with D maybe TRBD2 (6 bases). Germline CDR1 is SGHRS and CDR2 is YFSETQ. The CDR3 runs 15 residues. Trimming pared 1 base from V and 5 bases from J, leaving 16 bases between. The CDR3 sequence is CASSLMGPPGDEQYF. The CDR3 DNA reads TGCGCCAGCAGCTTGATGGGACCCCCGGGAGACGAGCAGTACTTC.